This T cell receptor beta chain was found in a study of T cell changes during pregnancy in multiple sclerosis. The CDR3 runs to 11 residues. Between the trimmed V and J ends, which lost 3 bases and 8 bases, there was a span of 7 bases. Germline CDR1 and CDR2: SNHLY and FYNNEI. TCRdb keeps only in-frame clones here, not all; method: immunoSEQ multiplex PCR. The table records about 68,000 clones, 92% of them present only once. This clone came up a few times. This sequence was found in a female donor in good health, enrolled as a control in a pregnancy study. The gene calls are TRBV2 and TRBJ1-2; D unclear. The sample consisted of peripheral blood, taken after pregnancy. The chain's CDR3 is CASSDPSGYTF. DNA of the CDR3: TGTGCCAGCAGTGACCCGAGCGGCTACACCTTC.